Presented here are 11 T cell receptor beta chains from one specimen sequenced in a study of T cell responses to AZD1222 COVID-19 vaccine. TCRdb's table, derived via immunoSEQ multiplex PCR, lists solely in-frame clones and lacks some. The sample shows approximately 140,000 clones, over 75% of them seen only once. The input for sequencing was peripheral blood, taken 28 days after the second AZD1222 dose. The receptor source for this set is an adult who received the AZD1222 COVID-19 vaccine.

The CDR3 DNA reads as TGCGCCAGCAGCTTGGCCGACAGGGATAACACTGAAGCTTTCTTT. This sequence encodes CASSLADRDNTEAFF. The gene calls are TRBV5-1 and TRBJ1-1; 7 bases match TRBD1. CDR1 and CDR2 (germline): SGHRS, YFSETQ. There are 15 residues in the CDR3. Trimming took 0 bases from V and 2 from J; bases not matched to a gene: 4.

The V call is TRBV27, the J call TRBJ1-5; D is possibly TRBD1 (5 bases). The germline gives CDR1 MNHEY, CDR2 SMNVEV (reference sequence). The length of the CDR3 is 15 residues. V lost 5 bases to trimming and J lost 2 bases, with 13 bases between them. The CDR3 nucleotides read TGTGCCAGCAGTGGTAGGGGAGGTGGCAATCAGCCCCAGCATTTT. Encoded protein: CASSGRGGGNQPQHF.

In this sample, this clone turned up once. The chain is built from TRBV12-3 or TRBV12-4 and TRBJ1-2; maybe TRBD1 (5 bases). V lost 4 bases, J lost 4 bases, and 10 bases lay in between. The CDR3 covers 13 residues. CDR3 bases: TGTGCCAGCAGTTCCCGGGACGGCTATGGCTACACCTTC. Translation: CASSSRDGYGYTF.

This clone was observed once. J is TRBJ1-5 and V is TRBV11-2; 7 nucleotides align to TRBD1. The V gene's germline CDR1 is SGHAT and CDR2 FQNNGV. V lost 3 bases and J lost 4; bases outside the gene matches: 0. The CDR3 extends over 13 amino acids. The CDR3 coding sequence is TGTGCCAGCAGCTTGGGACAGAATCAGCCCCAGCATTTT. Translating it yields CASSLGQNQPQHF. Filled out from reference TRBV11-2 and TRBJ1-5, the complete variable domain reads EAGVAQSPRYKIIEKRQSVAFWCNPISGHATLYWYQQILGQGPKLLIQFQNNGVVDDSQLPKDRFSAERLKGVDSTLKIQPAKLEDSAVYLCASSLGQNQPQHFGDGTRLSIL.

This rearrangement joins TRBV12-3 or TRBV12-4 to TRBJ1-5, with a tentative D call TRBD1 (5 bases). The CDR3 is made up of 12 amino acids. Trimming pared 8 bases from V and 8 bases from J, leaving 13 bases between. Here the CDR3 DNA reads TGTGCCAGCGGGGTAGGGACGGAGCCCCAGCATTTT. Protein: CASGVGTEPQHF.

The gene calls are TRBV10-2 and TRBJ2-3; 10 positions agree with TRBD2. The junction had 4 bases not matched to a gene; V was cut back by 3 bases and J by 4 bases. CDR3 length equals 15 residues. CDR1 and CDR2 from the germline V gene are WSHSY and SAAADI. The DNA of the CDR3 is TGCGCCAGCAGTGATAGTAGCGGGAGGTCAGATACGCAGTATTTT. It is translated as CASSDSSGRSDTQYF.

The chain uses TRBV7-9 and TRBJ2-1, with 10 bases that match TRBD2. Germline CDR1 reads SEHNR; CDR2 reads FQNEAQ (reference sequence). This CDR3 spans 19 amino acids. Trimming removed 2 bases from V and 0 bases from J; junction bases left unmatched: 10. The CDR3 coding sequence is TGTGCCAGCAGCTTATTGCCTAGCGGGAGAAGCCTCTCCTACAATGAGCAGTTCTTC. Encoded protein: CASSLLPSGRSLSYNEQFF.

V usage is TRBV7-6 and J usage is TRBJ2-7; D remains ambiguous. Trimming took off 1 base at V and 5 bases at J, with 6 bases between the two ends. Germline-derived CDR1 and CDR2 are SGHVS and FNYEAQ. This CDR3 contains 12 residues. The CDR3 spells CASSLGGDEQYF. CDR3 DNA: TGTGCCAGCAGCTTAGGTGGGGACGAGCAGTACTTC.

The V gene is TRBV11-2, the J gene TRBJ1-2; the D gene is possibly TRBD1 (5 bases). The CDR3 sequence is 13 residues long. Per the germline V gene, CDR1 is SGHAT and CDR2 is FQNNGV. V was cut by 0 bases and J by 6 bases, with 8 bases left in between. DNA for the CDR3: TGTGCCAGCAGCTTAGAGGGACGGCATGGCTACACCTTC. It codes for CASSLEGRHGYTF.

The chain employs TRBV6-5 and TRBJ1-2; TRBD1 agrees at 8 bases. Germline assignment: CDR1 MNHEY and CDR2 SVGAGI. J gave up 8 bases and V 6 bases, and 8 bases lay outside the gene matches. The length of the CDR3 is 13 residues. CDR3 nucleotide sequence: TGTGCCAGCAGGCGCGGACAGGGTGGGGGCTACACCTTC. Its protein is CASRRGQGGGYTF.

This sequence joins TRBV6-5 and TRBJ2-5; D ambiguous. This CDR3 is 15 amino acids long. Germline V gene sequence: CDR1 MNHEY, CDR2 SVGAGI. Trimming shortened V by 0 bases and J by 3 bases, and 11 bases separated the two germline ends. The CDR3, as DNA: TGTGCCAGCAGTTACTCAGCGAACGCGGAAGAGACCCAGTACTTC. Its translation is CASSYSANAEETQYF.